These 5 T cell receptor beta chains were sequenced from one sample in a study of blood T cell repertoires in COVID-19. Sequencing used immunoSEQ multiplex PCR; TCRdb keeps in-frame clones, though not all of them. The data show about 190,000 clones, about 85% seen once. Sample: peripheral blood. Receptors originate from a man under 40 with acute or convalescent COVID-19.

The V gene is TRBV4-1, the J gene TRBJ1-6; D ambiguous. The ends were cut back, 4 bases at V and 10 bases at J, with 23 bases in the middle. The length of the CDR3 is 17 residues. Germline CDR1 reads MGHRA; CDR2 reads YSYEKL. CDR3 DNA: TGCGCCAGCAGCCCTCGCCTTTCTCAGGAAACCCCCTCACCCCTCCACTTT. Its protein is CASSPRLSQETPSPLHF.

The chain carries TRBV27 and TRBJ2-7; 8 nucleotides match TRBD2. With 5 bases clipped from V and 7 bases from J, the junction kept 16 bases outside the gene matches. The CDR3 is 16 amino acids. Germline CDR1 MNHEY, CDR2 SMNVEV (reference sequence). Here the CDR3 reads CASSQRLATTTREQYF. For the CDR3, the DNA is TGTGCCAGCAGTCAGAGACTAGCGACGACAACAAGAGAGCAGTACTTC.

This chain joins TRBV7-2 and TRBJ1-6; TRBD1 matches at 8 bases. With V trimmed by 4 bases and J by 7 bases, 6 bases remained unmatched. Germline V gene sequence: CDR1 SGHTA, CDR2 FQGNSA. There are 15 residues in the CDR3. The CDR3 reads CASSSLTGVNSPLHF. CDR3 sequence (DNA): TGTGCCAGCAGCTCCCTGACAGGGGTCAATTCACCCCTCCACTTT.

The chain employs TRBV6-5 and TRBJ1-5, with 7 bases matching TRBD1. Germline assignment: CDR1 MNHEY and CDR2 SVGAGI. J gave up 4 bases and V 4 bases, and 7 bases lay outside the gene matches. This CDR3 contains 15 residues. For the CDR3, the DNA is TGTGCCAGCAGTTCCGAGGGACAGAGGAATCAGCCCCAGCATTTT. This translates into CASSSEGQRNQPQHF.

This clone has just one count. The chain has TRBV6-5 and TRBJ1-3; 9 bases align to TRBD1. V was pared by 6 bases and J by 2 bases, with 5 bases of the junction left unmatched. CDR1 and CDR2 (germline): MNHEY, SVGAGI. The CDR3 contains 15 residues. CDR3 amino acids: CASRPDRGTGNTIYF. CDR3 nucleotide sequence: TGTGCCAGCAGGCCGGACAGGGGCACTGGAAACACCATATATTTT.